This entry concerns a single TCR beta chain. The assay was immunoSEQ multiplex PCR, and TCRdb's table has in-frame clones only and misses some. The sample lists 150,000 to 200,000 clones; 70% to 85% were seen once. The trim removed 7 bases at V and 8 bases at J, leaving 11 bases unmatched. The CDR3 is 14 residues long. Germline V gene data show CDR1 as MDHEN and CDR2 as SYDVKM. The sample belongs to a study of blood T cell repertoires in COVID-19. Study as a whole: PBMCs, B-cell-depleted T cells, or T cells were the source of the cDNA or gDNA that made up the material.

The participants were between roughly 18 and 100 years old and came from about two dozen US areas. Participants were placed into cohorts based on the clinical history they reported. The sequence was obtained from a woman aged 55-69 years with acute COVID-19. This rearrangement joins TRBV28 to TRBJ1-2; TRBD1 matches 9 bases. The specimen was PBMCs or T cells enriched from blood (not recorded which). The CDR3 sequence: CASTLTGGSSGYTF. The CDR3 DNA sequence: TGTGCCAGCACCTTGACAGGGGGTTCGTCAGGCTACACCTTC.